A selection of T cell receptor beta chains follows, all from one sample in a study of cytomegalovirus exposure and HLA in healthy donors. Libraries were prepared by immunoSEQ multiplex PCR; TCRdb keeps only in-frame clonotypes and omits some of them. The table has over 100,000 clones, around nine tenths seen once; the top ten hold 4% to 6.5%. Input material: PBMCs. These receptors originate from a woman in her 30s in good health and CMV-seronegative. CDR3s include the opening cysteine and the closing phenylalanine or tryptophan. Fields, in order: CDR3 protein, CDR3 DNA, V gene, J gene, clone size, D gene. The D gene is left open where the match is weak. The size entry is marked missing in some rows and otherwise reads once, few, many or a size class.

cdr3_aa: CASVQQETQYF
cdr3_nt: TGTGCTAGTGTCCAGCAAGAGACCCAGTACTTC
v_call: TRBV12-5
j_call: TRBJ2-5
clone_size: NA
d_call: NA

cdr3_aa: CASSYPILAESYNEQFF
cdr3_nt: TGTGCCAGCAGTTACCCCATTCTAGCGGAATCCTACAATGAGCAGTTCTTC
v_call: TRBV28
j_call: TRBJ2-1
clone_size: NA
d_call: TRBD2

cdr3_aa: CAWNLQGVSTDTQYF
cdr3_nt: TGTGCCTGGAACTTACAGGGGGTGAGCACAGATACGCAGTATTTT
v_call: TRBV30
j_call: TRBJ2-3
clone_size: NA
d_call: TRBD1

cdr3_aa: CASSTLTSGRALNEQFF
cdr3_nt: TGTGCCAGCAGTACCTTGACTAGCGGGAGGGCCCTCAATGAGCAGTTCTTC
v_call: TRBV27
j_call: TRBJ2-1
clone_size: NA
d_call: TRBD2

cdr3_aa: CASSQGGLLTGKLFF
cdr3_nt: TGCGCCAGCAGCCAAGGGGGCCTCCTCACAGGAAAACTGTTTTTT
v_call: TRBV4-1
j_call: TRBJ1-4
clone_size: NA
d_call: NA

cdr3_aa: CASSQDPGQGAVYGYTF
cdr3_nt: TGCGCCAGCAGCCAAGATCCGGGACAGGGGGCAGTCTATGGCTACACCTTC
v_call: TRBV4-3
j_call: TRBJ1-2
clone_size: NA
d_call: TRBD1

cdr3_aa: CASSTTGTQPQHF
cdr3_nt: TGTGCCAGTTCCACTACAGGGACCCAGCCCCAGCATTTT
v_call: TRBV6-5
j_call: TRBJ1-5
clone_size: NA
d_call: NA

cdr3_aa: CASSPSSGSAYNEQFF
cdr3_nt: TGTGCCAGCAGCCCTTCTAGCGGGAGTGCGTATAATGAGCAGTTCTTC
v_call: TRBV5-4
j_call: TRBJ2-1
clone_size: NA
d_call: TRBD2

cdr3_aa: CARTGGLDGYTF
cdr3_nt: TGTGCCAGGACAGGGGGCCTAGATGGCTACACCTTC
v_call: TRBV30
j_call: TRBJ1-2
clone_size: few
d_call: TRBD1

cdr3_aa: CASSFGTANQETQYF
cdr3_nt: TGCGCCAGCAGCTTCGGGACAGCAAACCAAGAGACCCAGTACTTC
v_call: TRBV5-1
j_call: TRBJ2-5
clone_size: NA
d_call: TRBD1

cdr3_aa: CAWSVTGGNSPLHF
cdr3_nt: TGTGCCTGGAGTGTGACAGGGGGGAATTCACCCCTCCACTTT
v_call: TRBV30
j_call: TRBJ1-6
clone_size: NA
d_call: TRBD1

cdr3_aa: CASGLLAGVLTGELFF
cdr3_nt: TGTGCCAGCGGGTTACTAGCGGGAGTTCTGACCGGGGAGCTGTTTTTT
v_call: TRBV13
j_call: TRBJ2-2
clone_size: NA
d_call: TRBD2

cdr3_aa: CASSPSGTGVQPQHF
cdr3_nt: TGCGCCAGCAGCCCCTCCGGGACAGGGGTTCAGCCCCAGCATTTT
v_call: TRBV4-1
j_call: TRBJ1-5
clone_size: few
d_call: TRBD1

cdr3_aa: CAIRQGATDTQYF
cdr3_nt: TGTGCCATCCGACAGGGGGCCACAGATACGCAGTATTTT
v_call: TRBV10-3
j_call: TRBJ2-3
clone_size: NA
d_call: TRBD1

cdr3_aa: CASSGTGGPYEQYF
cdr3_nt: TGTGCCAGTAGTGGGACAGGGGGGCCCTACGAGCAGTACTTC
v_call: TRBV19
j_call: TRBJ2-7
clone_size: NA
d_call: TRBD1

cdr3_aa: CASSPPSSSYEQYF
cdr3_nt: TGTGCCAGCTCACCACCTAGTAGTTCCTACGAGCAGTACTTC
v_call: TRBV18
j_call: TRBJ2-7
clone_size: NA
d_call: NA

cdr3_aa: CASSLAGSNNEQFF
cdr3_nt: TGCGCCAGCAGCTTGGCCGGGAGTAACAATGAGCAGTTCTTC
v_call: TRBV5-1
j_call: TRBJ2-1
clone_size: NA
d_call: NA